The sequence of this T cell receptor (beta chain) was determined in a study of blood T cell repertoires in COVID-19. Study as a whole: There were acute and convalescent COVID-19 samples, and they came from the United States, Italy and Spain.

CDR1 and CDR2 from the germline V gene are LNHDA and SQIVND (reference sequence). The CDR3 consists of 13 residues. Trimming took off 8 bases at V and 1 base at J, with 9 bases between the two ends. Per the original data handling: Reference gene primers were amplified, and this amplification served to estimate nucleated cell counts. The protocol was immunoSEQ multiplex PCR, while the TCRdb copy is restricted to in-frame clones and leaves out a portion. V and J calls and clone size follow that table, whereas D and trimming were derived from the DNA. Among about 310,000 clones listed, about 91% were seen once. Adults between roughly 18 and 89 years of age took part from 24 US areas.

Material for sequencing was PBMCs or T cells enriched from blood (not recorded which). The chain couples TRBV19 to TRBJ1-5, with D possibly matching TRBD1 (6 bases). This receptor was obtained from a woman between 40 and 55 years old who had recovered from COVID-19. The DNA for the CDR3 is TGTGCCAGTTGGGGGCGCAGCAATCAGCCCCAGCATTTT. Translated, it gives CASWGRSNQPQHF.